The T cell receptor (beta chain) under discussion was sequenced for a study of T cell repertoires in cytomegalovirus infection. Study-level information: The public TCR beta signatures pointed to both CMV infection and matching HLA type. Study conclusions and caveats: CMV-specific TCR beta clonotypes restricted by HLA-C dominated the ex vivo response. CMV carriers having the relevant HLA were flagged by cumulative public TCR beta family frequency.

One entry per CDR3 protein results from TCRdb running MiXCR on the reads. This sample yields a few hundred thousand distinct CDR3 sequences, of which about 18% are seen a single time; around half belongs to the top ten. With 5 bases removed from V and 3 bases from J, the gap between germline ends came to 17 bases. Germline assignment: CDR1 MGHDK and CDR2 SYGVNS. The CDR3 spans 15 residues. Only a few counts were recorded for this clonotype. The antigen is undetermined. The source is a human donor in good health (CMV status not recorded). Some clones in this sample may be carry-over from other donors' samples. The rearrangement links TRBV25-1 to TRBJ2-7; D may correspond to TRBD1 or TRBD2 (5 bases each). Sequencing was carried out using CD8+ T cells from PBMCs. The CDR3 coding sequence is TGTGCCAGCAGTACCTTCCGGGACGGCCTCTACGAGCAGTACTTC. Protein sequence: CASSTFRDGLYEQYF.